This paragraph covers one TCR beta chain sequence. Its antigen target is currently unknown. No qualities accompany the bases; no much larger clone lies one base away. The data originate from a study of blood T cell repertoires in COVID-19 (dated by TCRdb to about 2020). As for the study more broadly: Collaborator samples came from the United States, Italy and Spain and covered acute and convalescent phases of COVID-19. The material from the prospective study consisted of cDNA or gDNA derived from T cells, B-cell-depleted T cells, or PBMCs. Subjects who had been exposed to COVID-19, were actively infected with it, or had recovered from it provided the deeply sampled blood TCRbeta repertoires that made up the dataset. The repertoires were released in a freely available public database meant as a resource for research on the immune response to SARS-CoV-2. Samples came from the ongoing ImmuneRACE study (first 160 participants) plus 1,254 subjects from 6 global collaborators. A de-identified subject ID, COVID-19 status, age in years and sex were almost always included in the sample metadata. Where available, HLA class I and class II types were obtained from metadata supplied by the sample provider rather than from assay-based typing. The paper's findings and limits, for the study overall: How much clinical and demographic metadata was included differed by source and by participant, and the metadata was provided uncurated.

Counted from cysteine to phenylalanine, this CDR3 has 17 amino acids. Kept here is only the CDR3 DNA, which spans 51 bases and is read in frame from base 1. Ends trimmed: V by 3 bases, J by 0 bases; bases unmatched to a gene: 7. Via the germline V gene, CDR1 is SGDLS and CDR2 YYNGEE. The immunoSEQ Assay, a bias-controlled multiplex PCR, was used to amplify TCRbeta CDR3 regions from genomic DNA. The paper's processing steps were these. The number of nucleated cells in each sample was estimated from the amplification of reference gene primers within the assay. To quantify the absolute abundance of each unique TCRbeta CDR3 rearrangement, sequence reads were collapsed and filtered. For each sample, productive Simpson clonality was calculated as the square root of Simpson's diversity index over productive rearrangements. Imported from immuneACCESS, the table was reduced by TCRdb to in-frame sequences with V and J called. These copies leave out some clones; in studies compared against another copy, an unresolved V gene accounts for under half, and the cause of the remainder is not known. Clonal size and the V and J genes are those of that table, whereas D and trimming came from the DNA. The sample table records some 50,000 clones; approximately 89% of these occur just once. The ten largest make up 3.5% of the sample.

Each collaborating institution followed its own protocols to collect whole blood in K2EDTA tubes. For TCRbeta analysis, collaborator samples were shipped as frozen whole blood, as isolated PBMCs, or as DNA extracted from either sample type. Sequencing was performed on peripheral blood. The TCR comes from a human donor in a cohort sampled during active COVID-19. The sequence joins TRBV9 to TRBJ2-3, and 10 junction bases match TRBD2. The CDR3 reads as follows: CASSATRAGGSTDTQYF. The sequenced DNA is TGTGCCAGCAGCGCCACGAGAGCGGGAGGGAGCACAGATACGCAGTATTTT.